The 18 T cell receptor beta chains presented below share a single source sample, sequenced in a study of T cells after yellow fever vaccination. MiXCR was run by TCRdb on the 5' RACE reads, yielding one entry per CDR3 protein. The sample has more than 350,000 distinct CDR3 sequences; around 10% are singletons. This specimen consisted of PBMCs, obtained on the day of the first yellow fever vaccination. These receptors were collected from a man younger than 35 who received the YFV17D yellow fever vaccine.

The gene calls are TRBV6-1 and TRBJ2-1; 12 bases agree with TRBD2. V trimming: 5 bases; J trimming: 7 bases; junction bases outside the gene matches: 9. The V gene's germline CDR1 is MNHNS and CDR2 SASEGT. The CDR3 consists of 16 residues. This CDR3 is CASSPSSGGALNEQFF. The CDR3 nucleotides are TGTGCCAGCAGTCCCTCTAGCGGGGGGGCCCTGAATGAGCAGTTCTTC.

The chain carries TRBV29-1 and TRBJ2-1, with D perhaps TRBD2 (6 bases). This CDR3 spans 13 amino acids. Trimming cost V 4 bases and J 5 bases, with 12 bases left between them. Germline loops: CDR1 SQVTM, CDR2 ANQGSEA. CDR3 amino acids: CSVGRGSNNEQFF. CDR3 nucleotide sequence: TGCAGCGTTGGGCGGGGTTCCAACAATGAGCAGTTCTTC.

About this clonotype itself: One junction end does not reproduce the germline sequence, and a read error may be involved. The chain is built from TRBV4-2 and TRBJ2-5; TRBD2 aligns across 9 bases. Germline CDR1 is LGHNA and CDR2 is YNFKEQ. The CDR3 runs to 15 residues. The CDR3 protein is CASSQAGGPQETPYF. CDR3 DNA sequence: TGTGCCAGCAGCCAGGCGGGGGGGCCCCAAGAGACCCCGTACTTC.

The CDR3, as DNA: TGTGCCAGCAGCTACGAGACAGGGTACTACTACGAGCAGTACTTC. This codes for CASSYETGYYYEQYF. The rearrangement links TRBV6-5 to TRBJ2-7, with 7 bases aligning to TRBD1. Trimming removed 6 bases from V and 3 bases from J; junction bases left unmatched: 11. The CDR3 is 15 amino acids. Germline CDR1 and CDR2: MNHEY and SVGAGI.

This clonotype was observed a handful of times. J is TRBJ1-1 and V is TRBV7-6, with a tentative D call TRBD1 (6 bases). CDR1 SGHVS and CDR2 FNYEAQ come from the germline V gene. Deletions cut 2 bases from V and 7 bases from J, with 17 bases between. CDR3 length: 15 residues. CDR3 nucleotide sequence: TGTGCCAGCAGCTTATCCGGGACAAATACAGGTGAAGCTTTCTTT. This codes for CASSLSGTNTGEAFF.

This clonotype was seen a few times. The chain uses TRBV6-5 and TRBJ2-7; 11 nucleotides line up with TRBD1. Germline CDR1 reads MNHEY; CDR2 reads SVGAGI. V trimming: 0 bases; J trimming: 2 bases; junction bases outside the gene matches: 3. The CDR3 runs to 16 residues. For the CDR3, the DNA is TGTGCCAGCAGTTACTCGGGACAGGGGGTGACCTACGAGCAGTACTTC. It yields the protein CASSYSGQGVTYEQYF.

This clonotype was observed many times. The gene calls are TRBV11-2 and TRBJ1-1; 10 bases map to TRBD1. From germline, CDR1 is SGHAT and CDR2 FQNNGV. The CDR3 covers 16 residues. Unmatched junction bases numbered 6, after V lost 4 bases and J lost 1 base. The CDR3 loop is CASSWGGTGANTEAFF. As DNA, the CDR3 is TGTGCCAGCAGCTGGGGGGGGACAGGGGCGAACACTGAAGCTTTCTTT.

The table lists this clonotype with many counts. V and J are TRBV4-3 and TRBJ1-6; no clear D gene. The CDR3 consists of 13 residues. The germline V gene has CDR1 LGHNA and CDR2 YSLEER. Trimming took off 0 bases at V and 9 bases at J, with 6 bases between the two ends. CDR3 protein: CASSQDLFSPLHF. The DNA of the CDR3 is TGCGCCAGCAGCCAAGATCTATTTTCACCCCTCCACTTT.

This clonotype was seen a few times. J is TRBJ1-1 and V is TRBV4-3; the D is unclear. The CDR3 totals 15 residues. The V and J ends lost 1 base and 3 bases respectively, with 12 bases between them. Germline loops: CDR1 LGHNA, CDR2 YSLEER. CDR3 sequence reads: CASSQVERTHTEAFF. The CDR3 DNA reads as TGCGCCAGCAGCCAAGTTGAGAGAACCCACACTGAAGCTTTCTTT.

The genes are TRBV6-1 and TRBJ2-1; 7 bases fit TRBD2. With V trimmed by 8 bases and J by 7 bases, 8 bases remained unmatched. The CDR3 runs to 13 residues. The germline gives CDR1 MNHNS, CDR2 SASEGT. CDR3 sequence (DNA): TGTGCCAGCGGGGGGGTGGCGGTTAATGAGCAGTTCTTC. As protein: CASGGVAVNEQFF.

This clonotype turned up a few times. CDR3 protein: CASSQGVGLGRETQYF. The CDR3 coding sequence is TGCGCCAGCAGCCAAGGGGTGGGACTAGGGAGAGAGACCCAGTACTTC. The rearrangement links TRBV4-1 to TRBJ2-5; 8 nucleotides agree with TRBD2. Germline lookup yields CDR1 MGHRA and CDR2 YSYEKL. The CDR3 length is 16 residues. Trimming cost V 1 base and J 4 bases; bases outside gene matches: 8.

This clonotype was picked up a small number of times. CDR3: CASSEFLTQYF. The CDR3 bases are TGTGCCAGCAGTGAATTTTTGACCCAGTACTTC. V and J are TRBV6-1 and TRBJ2-5; D remains unclear. V was clipped by 2 bases and J by 7 bases, with 5 bases between them. In germline, CDR1 is MNHNS, CDR2 SASEGT. The CDR3 loop spans 11 amino acids.

The gene calls are TRBV7-3 and TRBJ2-1; 14 nucleotides line up with TRBD2. The germline gives CDR1 SGHTA, CDR2 FQGTGA. After removal of 5 bases from V and 10 bases from J, the junction contained 7 bases not matched to a gene. The CDR3 extends over 15 amino acids. Here the CDR3 reads CASSDGLAGGREQFF. The DNA of the CDR3 is TGTGCCAGCAGCGACGGACTAGCGGGGGGTCGGGAGCAGTTCTTC.

The table lists this clonotype with a few counts. The J gene is TRBJ2-2, the V gene TRBV5-1; D tentatively reads TRBD1 or TRBD2 (5 bases each). The CDR3 length is 15 residues. The V end was cut by 2 bases, the J end by 6 bases, with 14 bases between. Germline V lookup: CDR1 SGHRS, CDR2 YFSETQ. The CDR3 spells CASSLGLNRPGELFF. The CDR3 bases are TGCGCCAGCAGCTTAGGACTCAACAGGCCCGGGGAGCTGTTTTTT.

This clonotype was found many times. V is TRBV19 and J is TRBJ2-2; TRBD1 matches 10 bases. This CDR3 has 16 residues. Trimming cost V 7 bases and J 2 bases; bases outside gene matches: 7. The V gene's germline CDR1 is LNHDA and CDR2 SQIVND (reference sequence). In DNA, the CDR3 is TGTGCCAGTACAAAGGGGACAGGGGACAACACCGGGGAGCTGTTTTTT. Amino acid sequence: CASTKGTGDNTGELFF.

This clonotype showed up just a few times. This chain joins TRBV5-1 and TRBJ2-5, with 9 bases aligning to TRBD1. The CDR3 runs to 15 residues. With V trimmed by 4 bases and J by 5 bases, 9 bases remained unmatched. The germline V gene encodes CDR1 SGHRS and CDR2 YFSETQ. CDR3 region: CASSDGTGRQETQYF. The DNA for the CDR3 is TGCGCCAGCAGCGATGGGACAGGGAGACAGGAGACCCAGTACTTC.

This chain links TRBV7-3 with TRBJ2-1, with D possibly TRBD2 on 7 matching bases. Trimming took off 0 bases at V and 10 bases at J, with 13 bases between the two ends. The CDR3 extends over 14 amino acids. Germline values: CDR1 SGHTA, CDR2 FQGTGA. The CDR3 is CASSLTGGAKEQFF. CDR3 nucleotides: TGTGCCAGCAGCTTAACGGGGGGGGCGAAAGAGCAGTTCTTC.

J is TRBJ1-2 and V is TRBV4-2; 8 bases fit TRBD1. The V segment lost 1 base and the J segment 2 bases; nucleotides outside the gene matches: 9. Looked up from germline, CDR1 is LGHNA and CDR2 is YNFKEQ. This CDR3 region has 17 residues. This CDR3 reads CASSQGVNRGINYGYTF. The CDR3 bases are TGTGCCAGCAGCCAAGGCGTTAACAGGGGGATAAACTATGGCTACACCTTC.